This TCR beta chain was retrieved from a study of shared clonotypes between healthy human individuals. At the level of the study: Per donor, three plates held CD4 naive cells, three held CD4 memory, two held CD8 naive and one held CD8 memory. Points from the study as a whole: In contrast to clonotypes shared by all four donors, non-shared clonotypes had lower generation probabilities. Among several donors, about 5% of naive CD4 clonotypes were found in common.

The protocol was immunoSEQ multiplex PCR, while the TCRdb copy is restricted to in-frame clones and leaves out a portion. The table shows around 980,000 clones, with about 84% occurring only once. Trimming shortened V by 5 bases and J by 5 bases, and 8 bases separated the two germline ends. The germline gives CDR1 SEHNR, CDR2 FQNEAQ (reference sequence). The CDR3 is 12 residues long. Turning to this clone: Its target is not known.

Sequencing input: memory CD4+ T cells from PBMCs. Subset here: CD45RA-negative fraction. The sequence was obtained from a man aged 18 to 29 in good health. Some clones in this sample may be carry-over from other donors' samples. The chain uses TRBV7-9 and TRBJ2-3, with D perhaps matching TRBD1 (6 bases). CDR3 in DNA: TGTGCCAGCAGCAAACAGGGAGATACGCAGTATTTT. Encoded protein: CASSKQGDTQYF.